The 15 T cell receptor beta chains listed next were all sequenced from one sample in a study of T cells in Graves' hyperthyroidism and ophthalmopathy. Amplification of TCR beta CDR3 regions was performed using RNA transcripts as template. A set of HTBI primers served as the primers for a first-round RT-PCR of the TCR CDR3. TCRdb recomputed calls from the multiplex PCR reads with MiXCR, one row per CDR3 protein. The sample consists of roughly 420,000 distinct CDR3 sequences, roughly 13% of them appearing once. Specimen: blood. These receptors originate from a woman between 18 and 30 years old with Graves' hyperthyroidism.

The chain couples TRBV2 to TRBJ2-5; 9 bases line up with TRBD2. Germline CDR1 SNHLY, CDR2 FYNNEI. Losses at the gene ends were 6 bases for V and 4 bases for J; bases not matched to a gene: 9. This CDR3 spans 15 amino acids. The CDR3 DNA follows: TGTGCCAGCAGGAGGACTAGCGCGAAAGGAGAGACCCAGTACTTC. This sequence encodes CASRRTSAKGETQYF. Filled out from reference TRBV2 and TRBJ2-5, the complete variable domain reads EPEVTQTPSHQVTQMGQEVILRCVPISNHLYFYWYRQILGQKVEFLVSFYNNEISEKSEIFDDQFSVERPDGSNFTLKIRSTKLEDSAMYFCASRRTSAKGETQYFGPGTRLLVL.

As regards this clonotype: This may arise from a read error, as a much more abundant clone is one base away. The V and J genes are TRBV30 and TRBJ2-5, with D possibly being TRBD1 (7 bases). Germline V lookup: CDR1 GTSNPN, CDR2 SVGIG (reference sequence). V was shortened by 5 bases and J by 3 bases, with 13 bases between the two germline ends. This CDR3 has 13 amino acids. This CDR3 reads CAWHRGGKETQYF. CDR3 sequence (DNA): TGTGCCTGGCACAGGGGAGGAAAAGAGACCCAGTACTTC. Using reference TRBV30 and TRBJ2-5 for the parts outside the CDR3, the full variable domain is SQTIHQWPATLVQPVGSPLSLECTVEGTSNPNLYWYRQAAGRGLQLLFYSVGIGQISSEVPQNLSASRPQDRQFILSSKKLLLSDSGFYLCAWHRGGKETQYFGPGTRLLVL.

The V and J genes are TRBV14 and TRBJ2-7; D unresolved. CDR1 and CDR2 from the germline V gene are SGHDN and FVKESK. The CDR3 is 12 amino acids. Trimming took 0 bases from V and 3 from J, leaving 3 bases between them. As DNA, the CDR3 is TGTGCCAGCAGCCAAGAGGACTACGAGCAGTACTTC. It codes for CASSQEDYEQYF.

The table lists this clonotype with many counts. The chain is built from TRBV20-1 and TRBJ2-7, with 10 positions matching TRBD2. This CDR3 contains 14 residues. V was clipped by 5 bases and J by 6 bases; unmatched bases: 10. In germline, CDR1 is DFQATT, CDR2 SNEGSKA (reference sequence). The CDR3 sequence: CSALPSGRGFEQYF. For the CDR3, the DNA is TGCAGTGCTCTCCCTAGCGGGAGAGGTTTCGAGCAGTACTTC.

The chain recombines TRBV27 with TRBJ2-1; 9 nucleotides line up with TRBD1. After removal of 5 bases from V and 7 bases from J, the junction contained 6 bases not matched to a gene. The CDR3 covers 14 residues. Germline V gene data show CDR1 as MNHEY and CDR2 as SMNVEV (reference sequence). The CDR3 DNA is TGTGCCAGCAGTATGGGACAGGGTGGTAATGAGCAGTTCTTC. Amino acid sequence: CASSMGQGGNEQFF.

This clonotype appeared a single time. The chain carries TRBV27 and TRBJ2-7; the match to TRBD2 covers 8 bases. Germline V gene lookup returns CDR1 MNHEY and CDR2 SMNVEV (reference sequence). V shed 6 bases, J shed 4 bases, and the junction held 11 bases outside the gene matches. This CDR3 has 15 amino acids. The CDR3 loop reads CASSRTSGRFYEQYF. The CDR3, as DNA: TGTGCCAGCAGCCGAACTAGCGGAAGATTTTACGAGCAGTACTTC.

This clonotype came up many times. V gene TRBV7-9 combines with J gene TRBJ2-2; 10 positions agree with TRBD2. CDR1 and CDR2 from the germline V gene are SEHNR and FQNEAQ (reference sequence). Trimming took 3 bases from V and 5 from J; bases not matched to a gene: 9. The CDR3 totals 17 residues. As DNA, the CDR3 is TGTGCCAGCAGCTTCCTCCTAGCGGGAGTTCGGACCGGGGAGCTGTTTTTT. This translates into CASSFLLAGVRTGELFF.

At least ten counts were recorded for this clonotype. This chain uses TRBV9 with TRBJ2-3, with 15 bases aligning to TRBD2. Germline V gene sequence: CDR1 SGDLS, CDR2 YYNGEE. This CDR3 is 16 amino acids long. J lost 5 bases, V lost 5 bases, and 6 bases had no gene match. The CDR3 DNA is TGTGCCAGCAGTCTCGGACTAGCGGGAGGGGTAGATACGCAGTATTTT. Translation gives CASSLGLAGGVDTQYF.

This clonotype has only a few counts. V and J are TRBV18 and TRBJ2-1; 9 positions match TRBD1. From germline, CDR1 is KGHSH and CDR2 LQKENI. Trimming removed 4 bases from V and 4 bases from J; junction bases left unmatched: 11. The CDR3 consists of 17 residues. The CDR3 bases are TGTGCCAGCTCACAAAGAGACGGGACAGGGAATTACAATGAGCAGTTCTTC. Translation: CASSQRDGTGNYNEQFF.

The table lists this clonotype with many counts. The V call is TRBV27, the J call TRBJ2-7, with D possibly TRBD2 on 5 matching bases. Germline lookup yields CDR1 MNHEY and CDR2 SMNVEV (reference sequence). V was cut by 2 bases and J by 0 bases, with 11 bases left in between. CDR3 length equals 15 residues. For the CDR3, the DNA is TGTGCCAGCAGTTTAGTGTCTGACTACTCCTACGAGCAGTACTTC. This codes for CASSLVSDYSYEQYF.

V usage is TRBV5-6 and J usage is TRBJ2-7, with 7 bases lining up with TRBD2. Losses at the gene ends were 4 bases for V and 2 bases for J; bases not matched to a gene: 6. Germline V CDR1 and CDR2: SGHDT, YYEEEE. This CDR3 is 14 amino acids long. CDR3 sequence (DNA): TGTGCCAGCAGCGGAGCGGGATTAGCCTACGAGCAGTACTTC. Translated: CASSGAGLAYEQYF.

This clonotype was picked up many times. The chain recombines TRBV11-2 with TRBJ2-6, with D hard to call. The CDR3 is 14 residues long. V was clipped by 0 bases and J by 12 bases, with 12 bases between them. CDR1 is SGHAT and CDR2 is FQNNGV in the germline V gene. The CDR3 DNA sequence: TGTGCCAGCAGCTTAGATCCCGCTAGAAGCGTCCTGACTTTC. Translation gives CASSLDPARSVLTF. Combining the CDR3 with reference TRBV11-2 and TRBJ2-6 gives the whole variable domain EAGVAQSPRYKIIEKRQSVAFWCNPISGHATLYWYQQILGQGPKLLIQFQNNGVVDDSQLPKDRFSAERLKGVDSTLKIQPAKLEDSAVYLCASSLDPARSVLTFGAGSRLTVL.

This clonotype was detected only a few times. CDR3 coding DNA: TGTGCCATCGGAACAGGGTCAACTGAAGCTTTCTTT. Translating gives CAIGTGSTEAFF. V and J are TRBV10-3 and TRBJ1-1; perhaps TRBD1 as D (6 bases). V shed 8 bases and J shed 5 bases, with 12 bases lying between them. Germline CDR1 ENHRY, CDR2 SYGVKD. This CDR3 region has 12 residues.

This clonotype was seen a few times. This could be a read error, since a much larger clone is one nucleotide away. The V and J genes are TRBV12-3 or TRBV12-4 and TRBJ1-1; a possible D gene is TRBD1 (5 bases). CDR3 length equals 14 residues. The CDR3, as DNA: TGTGCCAGCAGTTATGAGGGGATAAACACTGAAACTTTCTTT. Translating gives CASSYEGINTETFF.

The chain couples TRBV28 to TRBJ2-1, with 9 bases identical to TRBD1. From germline, CDR1 is MDHEN and CDR2 SYDVKM. This CDR3 is 15 amino acids long. Germline trimming cut 4 bases from V and 8 bases from J; bases unmatched to any gene: 9. The CDR3 DNA follows: TGTGCCAGCAGTTCTACAGGGGGCCCGTTTTATGAGCAGTTCTTC. Protein: CASSSTGGPFYEQFF.